Each of the 8 T cell receptor beta chains below was sequenced from the same sample in a study of T cell responses to AZD1222 COVID-19 vaccine. The data were produced by immunoSEQ multiplex PCR, yet TCRdb's version contains in-frame clones alone and is incomplete. Of nearly 110,000 clones listed, around 90% are singletons. This sample comprised peripheral blood, obtained on day 0 of AZD1222 vaccination. These receptors originate from an adult in good health.

This clone has only one observation. The genes are TRBV4-3 and TRBJ1-2, with a weak D call TRBD1 (6 bases). CDR1 and CDR2 from the germline V gene are LGHNA and YSLEER. The length of the CDR3 is 15 residues. V lost 4 bases and J 6 bases, leaving 18 bases between the germline ends. CDR3 DNA sequence: TGCGCCAGCAGCCGCAAAGGGGCAGGGGAGGATGGCTACACCTTC. Its protein is CASSRKGAGEDGYTF.

The genes are TRBV6-5 and TRBJ2-5; D remains unclear. This CDR3 region has 15 residues. V was shortened by 5 bases and J by 5 bases, with 18 bases between the two germline ends. Germline CDR1 reads MNHEY; CDR2 reads SVGAGI. CDR3 amino acids: CASSLTYDRAETQYF. The CDR3 nucleotides read TGTGCCAGCAGTCTCACCTATGACCGGGCGGAGACCCAGTACTTC.

This clone is a singleton in its sample. The chain has TRBV3-1 (or the pseudogene TRBV3-2) and TRBJ2-1; 8 bases match TRBD2. CDR3 length: 15 residues. Per the germline V gene, CDR1 is LGHDT and CDR2 is YNNKEL (reference sequence). V shed 2 bases, J shed 6 bases, and the junction held 6 bases outside the gene matches. CDR3 nucleotide sequence: TGTGCCAGCAGCCAACTTAGCGGGGCCCGCAATGAGCAGTTCTTC. Its protein product is CASSQLSGARNEQFF.

The chain employs TRBV5-1 and TRBJ2-6, with 7 bases identical to TRBD1. The CDR3 loop spans 21 amino acids. Trimming removed 0 bases from V and 1 base from J; junction bases left unmatched: 16. CDR1 and CDR2 from the germline V gene are SGHRS and YFSETQ. CDR3 region: CASSLGRLNRGDRSGANVLTF. The CDR3 coding sequence is TGCGCCAGCAGCTTGGGGAGGTTGAACAGGGGCGATAGGTCTGGGGCCAACGTCCTGACTTTC.

This clone was counted a single time. The rearrangement uses TRBV18 and TRBJ1-5, with 7 bases identical to TRBD1. Germline loops: CDR1 KGHSH, CDR2 LQKENI. The CDR3 sequence is 17 residues long. The ends lost 3 bases at V and 4 bases at J; junction bases unmatched: 12. The DNA for the CDR3 is TGTGCCAGCTCACCTGCCTCTGGAAACAGGGGAAATCAGCCCCAGCATTTT. It yields the protein CASSPASGNRGNQPQHF.

This chain links TRBV27 with TRBJ1-6; D gene ambiguous. Per germline, CDR1 MNHEY and CDR2 SMNVEV (reference sequence). V was shortened by 7 bases and J by 7 bases, with 5 bases between the two germline ends. This CDR3 spans 11 amino acids. CDR3 sequence reads: CASTTNSPLHF. The CDR3 coding sequence is TGTGCCAGCACTACGAATTCACCCCTCCACTTT.

This clone was observed once. This rearrangement joins TRBV5-1 to TRBJ1-3; 7 bases align to TRBD1. With 0 bases clipped from V and 2 bases from J, the junction kept 2 bases outside the gene matches. The V gene's germline CDR1 is SGHRS and CDR2 YFSETQ. The CDR3 loop spans 15 amino acids. CDR3 in DNA: TGCGCCAGCAGCTTGGCAGGGGGTACTGGAAACACCATATATTTT. It encodes CASSLAGGTGNTIYF.

The chain carries TRBV27 and TRBJ1-3; 7 bases map to TRBD1. V was clipped by 6 bases and J by 10 bases; unmatched bases: 15. The CDR3 length is 15 residues. Per the germline V gene, CDR1 is MNHEY and CDR2 is SMNVEV (reference sequence). The CDR3 region is CASSLTGSRGGTIYF. CDR3 nucleotides: TGTGCCAGCAGCCTGACAGGGAGCCGCGGGGGTACCATATATTTT.